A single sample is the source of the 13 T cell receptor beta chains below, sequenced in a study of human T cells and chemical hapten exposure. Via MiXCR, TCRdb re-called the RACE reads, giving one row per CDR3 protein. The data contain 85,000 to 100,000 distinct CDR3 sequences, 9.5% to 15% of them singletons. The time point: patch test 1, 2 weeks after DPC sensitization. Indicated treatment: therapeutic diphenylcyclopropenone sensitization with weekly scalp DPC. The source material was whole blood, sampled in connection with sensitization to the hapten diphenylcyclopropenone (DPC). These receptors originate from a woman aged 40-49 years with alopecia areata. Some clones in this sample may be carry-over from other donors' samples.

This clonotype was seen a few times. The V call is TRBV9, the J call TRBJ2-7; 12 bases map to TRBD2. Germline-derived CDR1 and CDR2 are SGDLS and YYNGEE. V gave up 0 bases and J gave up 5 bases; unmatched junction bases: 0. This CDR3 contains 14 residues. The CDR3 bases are TGTGCCAGCAGCGTAGGACTAGCGGGAGACGAGCAGTACTTC. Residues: CASSVGLAGDEQYF. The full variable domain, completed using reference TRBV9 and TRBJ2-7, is DSGVTQTPKHLITATGQRVTLRCSPRSGDLSVYWYQQSLDQGLQFLIQYYNGEERAKGNILERFSAQQFPDLHSELNLSSLELGDSALYFCASSVGLAGDEQYFGPGTRLTVT.

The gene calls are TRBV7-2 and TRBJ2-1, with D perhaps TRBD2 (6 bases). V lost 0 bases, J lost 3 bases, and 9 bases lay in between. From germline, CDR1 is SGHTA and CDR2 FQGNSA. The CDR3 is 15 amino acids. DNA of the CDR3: TGTGCCAGCAGCTTAGCTAGCGGAGACTACAATGAGCAGTTCTTC. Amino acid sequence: CASSLASGDYNEQFF. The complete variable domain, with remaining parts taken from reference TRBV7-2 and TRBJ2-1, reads GAGVSQSPSNKVTEKGKDVELRCDPISGHTALYWYRQSLGQGLEFLIYFQGNSAPDKSGLPSDRFSAERTGGSVSTLTIQRTQQEDSAVYLCASSLASGDYNEQFFGPGTRLTVL.

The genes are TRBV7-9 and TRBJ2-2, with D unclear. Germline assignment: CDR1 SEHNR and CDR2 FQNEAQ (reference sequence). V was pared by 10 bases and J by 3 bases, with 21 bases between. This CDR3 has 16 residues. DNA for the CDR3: TGTGCCATCATGAAGGCGGCCCTGCGAGACACCGGGGAGCTGTTTTTT. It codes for CAIMKAALRDTGELFF.

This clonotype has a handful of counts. The CDR3 loop reads CASSEFREAGETQYF. The CDR3 bases are TGTGCCAGCAGTGAATTTCGGGAGGCGGGAGAGACCCAGTACTTC. This chain connects TRBV2 to TRBJ2-5; 7 positions agree with TRBD2. The length of the CDR3 is 15 residues. The junction had 7 bases not matched to a gene; V was cut back by 2 bases and J by 4 bases. The germline CDR1 and CDR2 sequences are SNHLY and FYNNEI.

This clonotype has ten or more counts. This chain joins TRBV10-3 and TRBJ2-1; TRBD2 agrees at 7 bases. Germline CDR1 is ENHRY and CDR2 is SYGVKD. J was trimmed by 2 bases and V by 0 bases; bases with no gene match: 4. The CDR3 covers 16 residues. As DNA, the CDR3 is TGTGCCATCAGTGAGTCGACGGGACTAACCTACAATGAGCAGTTCTTC. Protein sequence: CAISESTGLTYNEQFF.

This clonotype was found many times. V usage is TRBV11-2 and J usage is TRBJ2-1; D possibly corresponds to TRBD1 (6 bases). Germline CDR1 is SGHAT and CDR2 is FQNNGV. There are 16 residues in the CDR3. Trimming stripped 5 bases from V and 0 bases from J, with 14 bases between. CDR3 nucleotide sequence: TGTGCCAGCAGCCTAAGAGGGGGTAGCTCCTACAATGAGCAGTTCTTC. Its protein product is CASSLRGGSSYNEQFF.

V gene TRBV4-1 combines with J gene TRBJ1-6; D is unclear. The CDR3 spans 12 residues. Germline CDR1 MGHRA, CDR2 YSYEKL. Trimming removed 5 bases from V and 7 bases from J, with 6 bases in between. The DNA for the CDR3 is TGCGCCAGCAGCTATGAGAATTCACCCCTCCACTTT. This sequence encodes CASSYENSPLHF.

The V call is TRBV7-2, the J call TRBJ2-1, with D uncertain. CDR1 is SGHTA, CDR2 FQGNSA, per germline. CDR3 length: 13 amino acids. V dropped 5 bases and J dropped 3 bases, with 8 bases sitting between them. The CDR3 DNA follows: TGTGCCAGCAGCCCTCGATACTACAATGAGCAGTTCTTC. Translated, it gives CASSPRYYNEQFF. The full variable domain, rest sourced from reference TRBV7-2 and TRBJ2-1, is GAGVSQSPSNKVTEKGKDVELRCDPISGHTALYWYRQSLGQGLEFLIYFQGNSAPDKSGLPSDRFSAERTGGSVSTLTIQRTQQEDSAVYLCASSPRYYNEQFFGPGTRLTVL.

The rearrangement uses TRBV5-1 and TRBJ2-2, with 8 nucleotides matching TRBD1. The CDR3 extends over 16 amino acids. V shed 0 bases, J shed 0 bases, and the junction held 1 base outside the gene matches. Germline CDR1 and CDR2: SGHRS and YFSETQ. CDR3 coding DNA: TGCGCCAGCAGCTTGGCACAGGGGGCGAACACCGGGGAGCTGTTTTTT. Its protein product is CASSLAQGANTGELFF.

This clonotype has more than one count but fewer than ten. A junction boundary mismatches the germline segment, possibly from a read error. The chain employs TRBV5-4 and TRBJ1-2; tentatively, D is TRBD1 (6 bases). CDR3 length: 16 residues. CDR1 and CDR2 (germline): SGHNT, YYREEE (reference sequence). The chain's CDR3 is CASSRDQGRTNYGYTF. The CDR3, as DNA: TGTGCCAGCAGCCGAGATCAGGGGCGAACTAATTATGGCTACACCTTC.

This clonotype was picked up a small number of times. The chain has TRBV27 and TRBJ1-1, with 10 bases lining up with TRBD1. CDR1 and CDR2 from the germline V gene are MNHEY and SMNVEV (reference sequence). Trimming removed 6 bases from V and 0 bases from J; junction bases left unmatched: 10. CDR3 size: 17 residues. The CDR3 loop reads CASSLRGTGVMNTEAFF. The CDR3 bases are TGTGCCAGCAGCCTAAGAGGGACAGGGGTGATGAACACTGAAGCTTTCTTT.

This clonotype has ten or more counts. The CDR3 is CASSLGSSGSNEQFF. In DNA, the CDR3 is TGTGCCAGCAGCTTGGGATCTAGCGGGAGTAATGAGCAGTTCTTC. The chain is built from TRBV5-4 and TRBJ2-1; 10 positions match TRBD2. This CDR3 has 15 residues. The V segment lost 0 bases and the J segment 7 bases; nucleotides outside the gene matches: 4. CDR1 and CDR2 from the germline V gene are SGHNT and YYREEE (reference sequence). Variable domain in full (rest from reference TRBV5-4 and TRBJ2-1): ETGVTQSPTHLIKTRGQQVTLRCSSQSGHNTVSWYQQALGQGPQFIFQYYREEENGRGNFPPRFSGLQFPNYSSELNVNALELDDSALYLCASSLGSSGSNEQFFGPGTRLTVL.

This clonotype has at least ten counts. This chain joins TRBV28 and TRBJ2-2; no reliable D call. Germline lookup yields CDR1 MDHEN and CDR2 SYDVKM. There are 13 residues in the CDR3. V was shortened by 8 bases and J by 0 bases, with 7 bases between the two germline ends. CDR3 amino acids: CASPGPNTGELFF. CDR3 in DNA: TGTGCCAGCCCCGGCCCGAACACCGGGGAGCTGTTTTTT.